This entry lists 26 T cell receptor beta chains sequenced from one sample in a study of OX40 agonist ivuxolimab in advanced cancers. Clones were read by immunoSEQ multiplex PCR, and TCRdb kept only the in-frame ones, dropping some. This table has roughly 48,000 clones, approximately 86% appearing once. The material sequenced was CD4+ or CD8+ T cells sorted from blood, taken in a trial of the OX40 agonist ivuxolimab. These TCRs come from an adult with an advanced solid tumor such as melanoma, head and neck, liver or kidney cancer.

This chain uses TRBV30 with TRBJ1-1, with TRBD1 matching over 7 bases. The V and J ends lost 4 bases and 2 bases, in that order; junction bases with no gene match: 1. Per germline, CDR1 GTSNPN and CDR2 SVGIG (reference sequence). This CDR3 spans 12 amino acids. The CDR3 loop reads CAWNRGNTEAFF. The CDR3 DNA is TGTGCCTGGAACAGGGGCAACACTGAAGCTTTCTTT.

This chain connects TRBV2 to TRBJ2-5; 10 positions agree with TRBD2. This CDR3 region has 14 residues. Germline V gene sequence: CDR1 SNHLY, CDR2 FYNNEI. V shed 4 bases and J 5 bases; nucleotides not matched to a gene: 4. CDR3 coding DNA: TGTGCCAGCAGTGGCCTACTAGCGGGGGAGACCCAGTACTTC. This sequence encodes CASSGLLAGETQYF.

This chain uses TRBV7-8 with TRBJ2-1; D is possibly TRBD1 (6 bases). V lost 1 base to trimming and J lost 1 base, with 26 bases between them. CDR1 and CDR2 from the germline V gene are SGHVS and FQNEAQ. There are 21 residues in the CDR3. CDR3 sequence reads: CASSLVRVAQPKRGSYNEQFF. Written as DNA, the CDR3 is TGTGCCAGCAGCTTAGTGAGAGTTGCACAGCCGAAGAGGGGGTCCTACAATGAGCAGTTCTTC.

This clone was recorded once. The chain employs TRBV5-1 and TRBJ1-5; no clear D. The length of the CDR3 is 14 residues. The germline V and J ends were trimmed by 1 base and 7 bases, with 12 bases remaining between them. CDR1 and CDR2 from the germline V gene are SGHRS and YFSETQ. CDR3 in amino acids: CASSLLSGEQPQHF. The CDR3 coding sequence is TGCGCCAGCAGCTTGTTATCTGGGGAACAGCCCCAGCATTTT.

The chain combines TRBV5-1 with TRBJ2-3; the match to TRBD2 covers 11 bases. Germline V gene sequence: CDR1 SGHRS, CDR2 YFSETQ. The CDR3 totals 17 residues. Trimming cost V 0 bases and J 3 bases; bases outside gene matches: 6. This CDR3 is CASSLAASGGPTDTQYF. CDR3 DNA: TGCGCCAGCAGCTTGGCGGCTAGCGGGGGGCCGACAGATACGCAGTATTTT.

The J gene is TRBJ1-5, the V gene TRBV18; D is unresolved. The V gene lost 3 bases and the J gene lost 4 bases, with 16 bases spanning the gap. CDR1 and CDR2 from the germline V gene are KGHSH and LQKENI. The CDR3 totals 16 residues. DNA of the CDR3: TGTGCCAGCTCACCGCCCGGGGTTCCCCGAAATCAGCCCCAGCATTTT. This translates into CASSPPGVPRNQPQHF.

The rearrangement links TRBV18 to TRBJ2-7; 10 nucleotides agree with TRBD2. This CDR3 contains 15 residues. Germline CDR1 is KGHSH and CDR2 is LQKENI. Trimming removed 3 bases from V and 2 bases from J; junction bases left unmatched: 4. Here the CDR3 DNA reads TGTGCCAGCTCACCCGGGACTAGCGCAACCTACGAGCAGTACTTC. This codes for CASSPGTSATYEQYF.

The V call is TRBV9, the J call TRBJ1-4; TRBD1 might be the D (6 bases). The germline V gene has CDR1 SGDLS and CDR2 YYNGEE. The CDR3 consists of 16 residues. Deletions cut 3 bases from V and 7 bases from J, with 19 bases between. The CDR3 bases are TGTGCCAGCAGCGCCTATTCAGGGGCGACGGGTGAAAAACTGTTTTTT. This sequence encodes CASSAYSGATGEKLFF. Combining the CDR3 with reference TRBV9 and TRBJ1-4 gives the whole variable domain DSGVTQTPKHLITATGQRVTLRCSPRSGDLSVYWYQQSLDQGLQFLIQYYNGEERAKGNILERFSAQQFPDLHSELNLSSLELGDSALYFCASSAYSGATGEKLFFGSGTQLSVL.

This chain connects TRBV27 to TRBJ2-2; perhaps TRBD2 as D (7 bases). The CDR3 is 18 amino acids. Germline V gene data show CDR1 as MNHEY and CDR2 as SMNVEV (reference sequence). Trimming pared 1 base from V and 0 bases from J, leaving 15 bases between. CDR3 residues: CASSLYGPGGANTGELFF. The CDR3, as DNA: TGTGCCAGCAGTTTATACGGCCCGGGGGGCGCGAACACCGGGGAGCTGTTTTTT.

The chain couples TRBV9 to TRBJ2-6; D ambiguous. This CDR3 comprises 15 residues. The germline V gene has CDR1 SGDLS and CDR2 YYNGEE. Trimming left V 4 bases short and J 0 bases short, with 8 bases between. Written as DNA, the CDR3 is TGTGCCAGCAGCCTCCCCTACTCTGGGGCCAACGTCCTGACTTTC. Translation: CASSLPYSGANVLTF.

The V and J genes are TRBV2 and TRBJ1-2; D gene uncertain. Germline lookup yields CDR1 SNHLY and CDR2 FYNNEI. V gave up 1 base and J gave up 5 bases, with 11 bases separating them. The CDR3 has 14 residues. In nucleotides, the CDR3 is TGTGCCAGCAGTGAAGGCACCCCAATATATGGCTACACCTTC. It yields the protein CASSEGTPIYGYTF.

In this sample, this clone turned up a few times. J is TRBJ1-6 and V is TRBV15; D gene unclear. CDR3 length: 15 residues. The V and J ends lost 0 bases and 7 bases respectively, with 10 bases between them. The germline V gene has CDR1 LNHNV and CDR2 YYDKDF (reference sequence). In nucleotides, the CDR3 is TGTGCCACCAGCAGAGATCTAACGGGGAATTCACCCCTCCACTTT. Encoded protein: CATSRDLTGNSPLHF.

This clone was seen a handful of times. The rearrangement joins TRBV14 to TRBJ1-1, with D perhaps matching TRBD1 (5 bases). This CDR3 spans 14 amino acids. With 9 bases removed from V and 1 base from J, the gap between germline ends came to 15 bases. Germline loops: CDR1 SGHDN, CDR2 FVKESK. As DNA, the CDR3 is TGTGCCAGTTTCGGACAAGGTAGGAACACTGAAGCTTTCTTT. Encoded protein: CASFGQGRNTEAFF.

V usage is TRBV7-2 and J usage is TRBJ1-2; D gene unclear. The CDR3 totals 13 residues. Germline CDR1 reads SGHTA; CDR2 reads FQGNSA. V was cut by 2 bases and J by 1 base, with 5 bases left in between. The CDR3 protein is CASSLRGNYGYTF. The CDR3 nucleotides read TGTGCCAGCAGCTTACGGGGTAACTATGGCTACACCTTC.

The CDR3 DNA sequence: TGTGCCAGTAGTAACGTCAGGGAAAAACTGTTTTTT. As protein: CASSNVREKLFF. The chain has TRBV19 and TRBJ1-4; D call uncertain. The CDR3 consists of 12 residues. Germline lookup yields CDR1 LNHDA and CDR2 SQIVND (reference sequence). Trimming removed 4 bases at V and 8 bases at J, with 8 bases between.

The chain has TRBV7-6 and TRBJ1-4; D is perhaps TRBD1 (6 bases). Germline V gene data show CDR1 as SGHVS and CDR2 as FNYEAQ. V lost 4 bases to trimming and J lost 2 bases, with 14 bases between them. The CDR3 is 16 amino acids. As DNA, the CDR3 is TGTGCCAGCAGCTCGTCTTGGGGGCGTACTAATGAAAAACTGTTTTTT. Amino acids: CASSSSWGRTNEKLFF.

The V gene is TRBV7-2, the J gene TRBJ2-1; the D gene is possibly TRBD2 (5 bases). The germline V gene encodes CDR1 SGHTA and CDR2 FQGNSA. The CDR3 length is 15 residues. Trimming removed 2 bases at V and 0 bases at J, with 8 bases between. CDR3 sequence reads: CASSLSGTSYNEQFF. CDR3 nucleotides: TGTGCCAGCAGCTTAAGCGGTACCTCCTACAATGAGCAGTTCTTC.

The chain uses TRBV12-5 and TRBJ2-3; maybe TRBD1 (6 bases). The V gene lost 1 base and the J gene lost 3 bases, with 20 bases spanning the gap. The germline CDR1 and CDR2 sequences are LGHNT and FRNRAP. There are 18 residues in the CDR3. DNA for the CDR3: TGTGCTAGTGGTTTGGCGCAGGGGCACAGATATTCGACAGATACGCAGTATTTT. Translated: CASGLAQGHRYSTDTQYF. Supplemented by reference TRBV12-5 and TRBJ2-3, the full variable domain reads DARVTQTPRHKVTEMGQEVTMRCQPILGHNTVFWYRQTMMQGLELLAYFRNRAPLDDSGMPKDRFSAEMPDATLATLKIQPSEPRDSAVYFCASGLAQGHRYSTDTQYFGPGTRLTVL.

V and J are TRBV7-9 and TRBJ2-1; tentatively, D is TRBD1 (6 bases). CDR3 length: 15 amino acids. Germline values: CDR1 SEHNR, CDR2 FQNEAQ (reference sequence). V was pared by 4 bases and J by 3 bases, with 13 bases between. The CDR3 region has the DNA TGTGCCAGCAGCTCGGCCCTGGACAGCTACAATGAGCAGTTCTTC. The encoded protein is CASSSALDSYNEQFF.

The V gene is TRBV15, the J gene TRBJ1-5, with D unclear. In germline, CDR1 is LNHNV, CDR2 YYDKDF (reference sequence). Trimming stripped 5 bases from V and 1 base from J, with 9 bases between. This CDR3 is 14 amino acids long. The CDR3 here is CATSGGMSNQPQHF. As DNA, the CDR3 is TGTGCCACCAGCGGAGGGATGAGCAATCAGCCCCAGCATTTT.

The chain has TRBV5-1 and TRBJ2-6; D call uncertain. V lost 6 bases and J 0 bases, leaving 7 bases between the germline ends. Germline loops: CDR1 SGHRS, CDR2 YFSETQ. This CDR3 has 14 amino acids. The CDR3 DNA follows: TGCGCCAGCACCCGCAGCTCTGGGGCCAACGTCCTGACTTTC. It yields the protein CASTRSSGANVLTF.

The V gene is TRBV1, the J gene TRBJ2-7; no check of the table's D call, TRBD1, against the DNA was made. TRBV1 is a pseudogene locus. The CDR3 sequence is 16 residues long. CDR3 DNA sequence: TGCACCAGCAGCCAGACCCTTTTGGACAGGAGGGACGAGCAGTACTTC. This encodes CTSSQTLLDRRDEQYF.

The chain joins TRBV30 to TRBJ1-3; D is unclear. The CDR3 length is 13 residues. Per the germline V gene, CDR1 is GTSNPN and CDR2 is SVGIG (reference sequence). Trimming took off 2 bases at V and 3 bases at J, with 8 bases between the two ends. The CDR3 is CAWSSGLGNTIYF. The CDR3 DNA is TGTGCCTGGAGTAGTGGACTTGGAAACACCATATATTTT. Together with reference TRBV30 and TRBJ1-3, the CDR3 gives the full variable domain: SQTIHQWPATLVQPVGSPLSLECTVEGTSNPNLYWYRQAAGRGLQLLFYSVGIGQISSEVPQNLSASRPQDRQFILSSKKLLLSDSGFYLCAWSSGLGNTIYFGEGSWLTVV.

This sequence joins TRBV20-1 and TRBJ2-1; no definite D call. In germline, CDR1 is DFQATT, CDR2 SNEGSKA (reference sequence). The CDR3 extends over 11 amino acids. V was cut by 5 bases and J by 9 bases, with 11 bases left in between. CDR3 sequence reads: CSAGVEVEQFF. For the CDR3, the DNA is TGCAGTGCTGGTGTTGAGGTTGAGCAGTTCTTC.

The chain combines TRBV9 with TRBJ1-6, with D uncertain. The V gene lost 7 bases and the J gene lost 0 bases, with 8 bases spanning the gap. CDR1 is SGDLS and CDR2 is YYNGEE in the germline V gene. CDR3 size: 14 residues. The CDR3 spells CASQESSYNSPLHF. As DNA, the CDR3 is TGTGCCAGCCAGGAGAGCTCCTATAATTCACCCCTCCACTTT.

This clone was detected once. The V and J genes are TRBV7-2 and TRBJ2-3, with D hard to call. The CDR3 totals 16 residues. Per germline, CDR1 SGHTA and CDR2 FQGNSA. Trimming took 5 bases from V and 1 from J, leaving 16 bases between them. The CDR3 region is CASSPVPKVGTDTQYF. CDR3 DNA: TGTGCCAGCAGCCCTGTGCCGAAAGTGGGCACAGATACGCAGTATTTT. Filled out from reference TRBV7-2 and TRBJ2-3, the complete variable domain reads GAGVSQSPSNKVTEKGKDVELRCDPISGHTALYWYRQSLGQGLEFLIYFQGNSAPDKSGLPSDRFSAERTGGSVSTLTIQRTQQEDSAVYLCASSPVPKVGTDTQYFGPGTRLTVL.